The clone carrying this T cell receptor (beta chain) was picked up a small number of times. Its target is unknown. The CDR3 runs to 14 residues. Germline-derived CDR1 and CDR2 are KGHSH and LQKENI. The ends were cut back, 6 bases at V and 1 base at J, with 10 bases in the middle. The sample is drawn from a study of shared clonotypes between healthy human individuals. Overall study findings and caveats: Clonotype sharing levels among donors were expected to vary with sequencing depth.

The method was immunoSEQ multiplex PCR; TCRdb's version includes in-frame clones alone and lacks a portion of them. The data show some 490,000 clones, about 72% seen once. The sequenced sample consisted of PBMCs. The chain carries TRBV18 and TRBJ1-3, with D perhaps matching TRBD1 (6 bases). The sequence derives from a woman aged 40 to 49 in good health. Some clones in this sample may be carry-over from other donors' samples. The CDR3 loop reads CASSQQGSGNTIYF. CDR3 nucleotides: TGTGCCAGCTCCCAACAGGGTTCTGGAAACACCATATATTTT.